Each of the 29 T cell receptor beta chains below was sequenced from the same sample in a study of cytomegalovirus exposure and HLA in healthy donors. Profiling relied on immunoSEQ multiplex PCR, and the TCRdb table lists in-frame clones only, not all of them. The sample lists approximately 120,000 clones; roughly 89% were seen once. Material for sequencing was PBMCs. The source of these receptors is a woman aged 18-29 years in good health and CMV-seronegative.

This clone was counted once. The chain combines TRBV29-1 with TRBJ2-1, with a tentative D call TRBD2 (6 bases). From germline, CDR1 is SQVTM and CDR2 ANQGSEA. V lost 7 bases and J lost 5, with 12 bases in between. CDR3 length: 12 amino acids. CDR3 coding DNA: TGCAGCGGGGGGGACCCAAACAATGAGCAGTTCTTC. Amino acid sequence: CSGGDPNNEQFF.

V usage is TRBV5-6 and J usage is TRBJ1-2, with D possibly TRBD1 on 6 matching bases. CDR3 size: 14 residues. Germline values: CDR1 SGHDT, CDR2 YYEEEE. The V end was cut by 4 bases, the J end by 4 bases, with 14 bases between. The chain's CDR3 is CASSPEGGPYGYTF. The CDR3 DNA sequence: TGTGCCAGCAGCCCCGAGGGGGGGCCCTATGGCTACACCTTC. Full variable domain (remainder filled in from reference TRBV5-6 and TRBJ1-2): DAGVTQSPTHLIKTRGQQVTLRCSPKSGHDTVSWYQQALGQGPQFIFQYYEEEERQRGNFPDRFSGHQFPNYSSELNVNALLLGDSALYLCASSPEGGPYGYTFGSGTRLTVV.

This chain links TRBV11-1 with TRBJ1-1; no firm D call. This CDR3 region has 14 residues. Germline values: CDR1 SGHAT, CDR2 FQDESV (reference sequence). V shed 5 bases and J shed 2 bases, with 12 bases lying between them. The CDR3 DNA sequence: TGTGCCAGCAGCCTCATGGGAGGTAACACTGAAGCTTTCTTT. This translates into CASSLMGGNTEAFF.

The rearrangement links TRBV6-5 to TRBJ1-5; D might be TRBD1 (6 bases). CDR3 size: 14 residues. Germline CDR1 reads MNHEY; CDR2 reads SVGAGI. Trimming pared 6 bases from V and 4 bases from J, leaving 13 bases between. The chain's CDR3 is CASSSYRDNQPQHF. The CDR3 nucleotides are TGTGCCAGCAGCTCATACAGGGATAATCAGCCCCAGCATTTT.

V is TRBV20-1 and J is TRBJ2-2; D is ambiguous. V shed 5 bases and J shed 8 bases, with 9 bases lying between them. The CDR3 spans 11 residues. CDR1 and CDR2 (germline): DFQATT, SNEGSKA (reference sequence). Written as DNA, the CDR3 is TGCAGTGCTCCCACTCGGGGGGAGCTGTTTTTT. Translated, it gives CSAPTRGELFF.

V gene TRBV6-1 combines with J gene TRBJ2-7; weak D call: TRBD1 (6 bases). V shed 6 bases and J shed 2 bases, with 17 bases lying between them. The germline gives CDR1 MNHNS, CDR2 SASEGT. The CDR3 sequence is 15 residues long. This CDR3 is CASSLQGWATYEQYV. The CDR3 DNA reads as TGTGCCAGCAGCTTACAGGGTTGGGCCACCTACGAGCAGTACGTC.

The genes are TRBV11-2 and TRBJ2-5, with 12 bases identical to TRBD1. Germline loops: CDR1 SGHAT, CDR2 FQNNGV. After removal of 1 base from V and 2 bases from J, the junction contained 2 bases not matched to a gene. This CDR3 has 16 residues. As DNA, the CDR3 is TGTGCCAGCAGCTTAGGGGACAGGGGGCAACAAGAGACCCAGTACTTC. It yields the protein CASSLGDRGQQETQYF.

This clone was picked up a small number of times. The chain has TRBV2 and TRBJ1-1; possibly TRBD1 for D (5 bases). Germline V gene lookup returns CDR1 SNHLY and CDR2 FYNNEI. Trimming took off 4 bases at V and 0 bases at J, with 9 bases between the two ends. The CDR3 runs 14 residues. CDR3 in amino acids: CASSGDYLNTEAFF. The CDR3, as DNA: TGTGCCAGCAGTGGGGACTACTTGAACACTGAAGCTTTCTTT.

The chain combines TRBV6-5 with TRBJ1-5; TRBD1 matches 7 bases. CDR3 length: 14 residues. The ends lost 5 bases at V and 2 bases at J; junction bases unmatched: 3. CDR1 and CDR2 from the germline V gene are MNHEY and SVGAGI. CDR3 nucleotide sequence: TGTGCCAGCAGTGTTGACAGGGGCAATCAGCCCCAGCATTTT. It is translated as CASSVDRGNQPQHF.

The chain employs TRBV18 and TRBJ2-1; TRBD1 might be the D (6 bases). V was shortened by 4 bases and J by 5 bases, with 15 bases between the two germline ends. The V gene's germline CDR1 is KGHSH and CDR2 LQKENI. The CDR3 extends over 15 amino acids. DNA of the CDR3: TGTGCCAGCTCACTTCCTAACAGGGCCGACAATGAGCAGTTCTTC. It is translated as CASSLPNRADNEQFF. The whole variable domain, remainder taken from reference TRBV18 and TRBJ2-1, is NAGVMQNPRHLVRRRGQEARLRCSPMKGHSHVYWYRQLPEEGLKFMVYLQKENIIDESGMPKERFSAEFPKEGPSILRIQQVVRGDSAAYFCASSLPNRADNEQFFGPGTRLTVL.

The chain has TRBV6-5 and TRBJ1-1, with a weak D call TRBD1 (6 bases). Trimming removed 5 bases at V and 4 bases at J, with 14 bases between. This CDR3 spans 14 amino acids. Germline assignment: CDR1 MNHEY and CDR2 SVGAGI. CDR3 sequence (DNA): TGTGCCAGCAGTCTAAACAGGGCCCCCACTGAAGCTTTCTTT. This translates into CASSLNRAPTEAFF.

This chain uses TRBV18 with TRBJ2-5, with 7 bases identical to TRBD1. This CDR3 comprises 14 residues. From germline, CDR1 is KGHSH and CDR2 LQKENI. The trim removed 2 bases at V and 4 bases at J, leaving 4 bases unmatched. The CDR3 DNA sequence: TGTGCCAGCTCACCAGGGGGACAGCCAGAGACCCAGTACTTC. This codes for CASSPGGQPETQYF. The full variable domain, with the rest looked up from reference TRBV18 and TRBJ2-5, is NAGVMQNPRHLVRRRGQEARLRCSPMKGHSHVYWYRQLPEEGLKFMVYLQKENIIDESGMPKERFSAEFPKEGPSILRIQQVVRGDSAAYFCASSPGGQPETQYFGPGTRLLVL.

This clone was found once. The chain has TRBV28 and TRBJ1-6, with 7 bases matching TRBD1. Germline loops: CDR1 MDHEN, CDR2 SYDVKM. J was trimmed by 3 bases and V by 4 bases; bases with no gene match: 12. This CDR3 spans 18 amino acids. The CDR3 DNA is TGTGCCAGCAGTTCCTCAGGGGACAGTAGGGGCTATAATTCACCCCTCCACTTT. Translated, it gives CASSSSGDSRGYNSPLHF.

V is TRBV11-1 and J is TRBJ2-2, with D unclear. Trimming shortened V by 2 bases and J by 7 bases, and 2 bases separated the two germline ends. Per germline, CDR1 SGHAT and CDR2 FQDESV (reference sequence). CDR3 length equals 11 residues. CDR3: CASSLYGELFF. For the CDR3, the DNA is TGTGCCAGCAGCTTATACGGGGAGCTGTTTTTT.

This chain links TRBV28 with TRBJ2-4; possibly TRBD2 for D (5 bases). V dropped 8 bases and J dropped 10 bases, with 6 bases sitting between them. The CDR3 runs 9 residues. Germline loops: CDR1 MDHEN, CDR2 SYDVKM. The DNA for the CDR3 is TGTGCCAGCGGGAGAATTCAGTACTTC. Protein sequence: CASGRIQYF.

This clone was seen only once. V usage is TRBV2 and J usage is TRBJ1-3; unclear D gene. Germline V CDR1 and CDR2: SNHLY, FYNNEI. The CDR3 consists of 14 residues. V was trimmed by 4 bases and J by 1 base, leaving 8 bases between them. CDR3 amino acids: CASSVERSGNTIYF. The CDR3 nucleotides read TGTGCCAGCAGTGTGGAGAGATCTGGAAACACCATATATTTT.

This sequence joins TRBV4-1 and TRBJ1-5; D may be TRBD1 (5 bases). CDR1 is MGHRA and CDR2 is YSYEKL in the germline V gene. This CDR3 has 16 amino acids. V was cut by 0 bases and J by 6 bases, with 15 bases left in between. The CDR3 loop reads CASSQEEGRGIQPQHF. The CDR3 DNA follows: TGCGCCAGCAGCCAAGAAGAGGGCCGGGGGATTCAGCCCCAGCATTTT.

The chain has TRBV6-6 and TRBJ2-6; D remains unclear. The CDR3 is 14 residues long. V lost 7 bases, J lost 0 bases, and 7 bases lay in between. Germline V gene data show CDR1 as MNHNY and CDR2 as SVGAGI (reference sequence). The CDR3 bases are TGTGCCAGCACCCTTCCCTCTGGGGCCAACGTCCTGACTTTC. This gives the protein CASTLPSGANVLTF.

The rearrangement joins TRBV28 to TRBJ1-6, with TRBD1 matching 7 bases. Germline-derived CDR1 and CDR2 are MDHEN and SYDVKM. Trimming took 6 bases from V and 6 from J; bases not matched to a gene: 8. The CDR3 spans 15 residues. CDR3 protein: CASRPSTGANSPLHF. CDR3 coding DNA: TGTGCCAGCAGGCCCAGTACAGGGGCTAATTCACCCCTCCACTTT.

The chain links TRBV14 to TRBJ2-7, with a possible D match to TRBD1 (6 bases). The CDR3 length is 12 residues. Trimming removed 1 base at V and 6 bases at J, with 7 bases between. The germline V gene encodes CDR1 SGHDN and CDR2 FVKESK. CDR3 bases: TGTGCCAGCAGCCAAGGACAGGTCGAGCAGTACTTC. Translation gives CASSQGQVEQYF.

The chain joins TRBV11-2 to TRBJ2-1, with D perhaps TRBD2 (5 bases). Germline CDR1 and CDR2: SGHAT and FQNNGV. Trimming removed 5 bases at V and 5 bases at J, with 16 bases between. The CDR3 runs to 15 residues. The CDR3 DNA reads TGTGCCAGCAGCGTGATGGACTCAAAGAACAATGAGCAGTTCTTC. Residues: CASSVMDSKNNEQFF.

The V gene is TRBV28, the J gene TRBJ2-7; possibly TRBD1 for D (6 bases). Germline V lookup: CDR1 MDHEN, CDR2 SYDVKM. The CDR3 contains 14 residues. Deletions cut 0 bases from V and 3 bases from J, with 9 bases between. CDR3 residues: CASSLWGANYEQYV. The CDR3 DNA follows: TGTGCCAGCAGTTTATGGGGGGCTAACTACGAGCAGTACGTC.

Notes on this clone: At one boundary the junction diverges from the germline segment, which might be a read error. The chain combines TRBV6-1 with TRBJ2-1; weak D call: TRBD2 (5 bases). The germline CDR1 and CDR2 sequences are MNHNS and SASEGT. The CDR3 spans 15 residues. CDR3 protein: CASREGGSGNNEQFF. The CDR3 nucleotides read TGTGCCAGCAGGGAAGGCGGATCGGGAAACAATGAGCAGTTCTTC.

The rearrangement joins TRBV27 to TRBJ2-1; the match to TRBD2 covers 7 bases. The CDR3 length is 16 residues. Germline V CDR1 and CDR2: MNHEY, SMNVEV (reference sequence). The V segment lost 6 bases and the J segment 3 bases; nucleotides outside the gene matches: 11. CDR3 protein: CASRSLPSGSYNEQFF. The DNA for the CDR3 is TGTGCCAGCAGATCTCTTCCTAGCGGAAGCTACAATGAGCAGTTCTTC.

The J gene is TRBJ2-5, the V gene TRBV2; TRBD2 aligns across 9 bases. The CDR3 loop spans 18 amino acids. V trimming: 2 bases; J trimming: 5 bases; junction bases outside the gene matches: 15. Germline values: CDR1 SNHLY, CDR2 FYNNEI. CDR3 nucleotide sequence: TGTGCCAGCAGTGAACTCGGCGCTAGCGGGAAACTGGGGGAGACCCAGTACTTC. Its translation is CASSELGASGKLGETQYF.

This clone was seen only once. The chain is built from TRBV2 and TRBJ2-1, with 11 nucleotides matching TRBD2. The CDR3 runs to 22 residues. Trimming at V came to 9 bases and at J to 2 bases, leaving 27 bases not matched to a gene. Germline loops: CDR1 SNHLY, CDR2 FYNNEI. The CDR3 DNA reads TGTGCCAGTTCCGTTTACGAGGGATTAACTCGACTAGCGGGAATGCCCTACAATGAGCAGTTCTTC. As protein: CASSVYEGLTRLAGMPYNEQFF.

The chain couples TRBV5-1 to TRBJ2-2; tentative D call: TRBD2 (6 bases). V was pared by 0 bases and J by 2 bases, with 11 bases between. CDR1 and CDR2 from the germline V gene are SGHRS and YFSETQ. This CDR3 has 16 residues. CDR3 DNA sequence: TGCGCCAGCAGCTTGGCGGCGGGGATAAACACCGGGGAGCTGTTTTTT. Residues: CASSLAAGINTGELFF.

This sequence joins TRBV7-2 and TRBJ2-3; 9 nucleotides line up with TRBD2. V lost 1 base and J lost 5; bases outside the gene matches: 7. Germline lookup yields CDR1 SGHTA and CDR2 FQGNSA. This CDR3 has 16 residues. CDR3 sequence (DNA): TGTGCCAGCAGCTTAGTTCTAGCGGGGACGGGAGATACGCAGTATTTT. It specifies CASSLVLAGTGDTQYF.

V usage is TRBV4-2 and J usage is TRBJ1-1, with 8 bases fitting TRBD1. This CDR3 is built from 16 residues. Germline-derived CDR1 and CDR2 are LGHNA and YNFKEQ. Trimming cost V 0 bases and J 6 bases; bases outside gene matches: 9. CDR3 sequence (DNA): TGTGCCAGCAGCCAAGATTGGACAGGGCAAGTGCCTGAAGCTTTCTTT. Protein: CASSQDWTGQVPEAFF.